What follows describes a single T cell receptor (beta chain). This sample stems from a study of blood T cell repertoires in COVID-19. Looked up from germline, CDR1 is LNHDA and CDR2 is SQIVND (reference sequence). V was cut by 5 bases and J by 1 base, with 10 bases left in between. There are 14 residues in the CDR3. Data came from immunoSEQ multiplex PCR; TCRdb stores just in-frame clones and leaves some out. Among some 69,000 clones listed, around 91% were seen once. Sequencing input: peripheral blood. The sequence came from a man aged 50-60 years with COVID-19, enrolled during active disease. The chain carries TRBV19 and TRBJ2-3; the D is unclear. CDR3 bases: TGTGCCAGTAGTCAATCCAGCGGCACAGATACGCAGTATTTT. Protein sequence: CASSQSSGTDTQYF.